This TCR beta chain comes out of a study of blood T cell repertoires in COVID-19. About the research overall: Collection of acute and convalescent COVID-19 samples took place in the United States, Italy and Spain. PBMCs, B-cell-depleted T cells, or T cells were the source of the cDNA or gDNA that made up the material.

Methods used by the authors: Estimated nucleated cell counts came from reference gene primer amplification. The repertoire was sequenced with immunoSEQ multiplex PCR; TCRdb's copy has only in-frame clones and lacks some. That table is the source of V, J and clone size, and D and trimming were worked out from the DNA. The sample has about 99,000 clones; 65% to 85% are singletons. Trimming shortened V by 1 base and J by 4 bases, and 7 bases separated the two germline ends. CDR3 size: 13 residues. CDR1 and CDR2 (germline): LGHDT, YNNKEL (reference sequence). Sequencing used peripheral blood. The chain combines TRBV3-1 (or the pseudogene TRBV3-2) with TRBJ1-1; no clear D gene. The receptor's source is a man aged 70-80 years with active or convalescent COVID-19. CDR3 in DNA: TGTGCCAGCAGCCAAGCCGGTATCACTGAAGCTTTCTTT. Its translation: CASSQAGITEAFF.